The 28 T cell receptor beta chains below all came from one sample that was sequenced in a study of cytomegalovirus exposure and HLA in healthy donors. Use of 60 Vbeta and 13 Jbeta primers characterized the PCR. The method was immunoSEQ multiplex PCR; TCRdb's version includes in-frame clones alone and lacks a portion of them. The sample lists about 170,000 clones, about 85% occurring once. Sequencing was done on a sample of PBMCs. These receptor sequences come from a man aged 25 to 40 in good health and CMV-seropositive.

CDR3 bases: TGTGCCAGCAGTCGGACAGGTAGCTCCTACGAGCAGTACTTC. It codes for CASSRTGSSYEQYF. This chain joins TRBV6-5 and TRBJ2-7, with 7 bases lining up with TRBD1. The V gene end was trimmed by 5 bases and the J gene end by 0 bases; junction bases not matched to a gene: 4. This CDR3 is 14 amino acids long. Germline CDR1 is MNHEY and CDR2 is SVGAGI.

The V and J genes are TRBV19 and TRBJ2-2; D unresolved. Per the germline V gene, CDR1 is LNHDA and CDR2 is SQIVND (reference sequence). Trimming cost V 3 bases and J 3 bases, with 17 bases left between them. The length of the CDR3 is 17 residues. The CDR3 DNA follows: TGTGCCAGTAGTATGGGCAGCCCCTTTGGTTACACCGGGGAGCTGTTTTTT. As protein: CASSMGSPFGYTGELFF.

The V gene is TRBV11-3, the J gene TRBJ1-4; D is possibly TRBD1 (6 bases). The CDR3 runs 16 residues. Trimming removed 5 bases at V and 3 bases at J, with 16 bases between. Germline CDR1 is SGHNT and CDR2 is YENEEA. The CDR3 DNA reads as TGTGCCAGCAGCCCCCGGACAGCCCTTCCTAATGAAAAACTGTTTTTT. Encoded protein: CASSPRTALPNEKLFF.

This clone was found a few times. J is TRBJ1-5 and V is TRBV6-6, with 9 bases identical to TRBD1. The CDR3 length is 15 residues. CDR1 is MNHNY and CDR2 is SVGAGI in the germline V gene (reference sequence). Unmatched junction bases numbered 12, after V lost 6 bases and J lost 9 bases. The CDR3: CASRGTGQGGRPQHF. In DNA form, the CDR3 reads TGTGCCAGCAGGGGGACAGGGCAGGGGGGCAGGCCCCAGCATTTT.

The V call is TRBV19, the J call TRBJ2-6; D gene uncertain. Germline V gene data show CDR1 as LNHDA and CDR2 as SQIVND (reference sequence). This CDR3 has 15 residues. V lost 3 bases to trimming and J lost 0 bases, with 6 bases between them. The DNA for the CDR3 is TGTGCCAGTAGTATGCGGCTCTCTGGGGCCAACGTCCTGACTTTC. Translation: CASSMRLSGANVLTF.

J is TRBJ2-7 and V is TRBV2; TRBD2 matches at 9 bases. Germline lookup yields CDR1 SNHLY and CDR2 FYNNEI. The V gene end was trimmed by 2 bases and the J gene end by 6 bases; junction bases not matched to a gene: 8. This CDR3 comprises 15 residues. The CDR3 sequence is CASSELAGGPVEQYF. The DNA for the CDR3 is TGTGCCAGCAGTGAATTGGCGGGAGGGCCGGTCGAGCAGTACTTC.

The rearrangement joins TRBV7-6 to TRBJ1-2; D remains ambiguous. V lost 6 bases and J lost 5, with 16 bases in between. The CDR3 is 14 amino acids. The V gene's germline CDR1 is SGHVS and CDR2 FNYEAQ. For the CDR3, the DNA is TGTGCCAGCAGTCCGACCCGGGGAGTTTATGGCTACACCTTC. This translates into CASSPTRGVYGYTF.

The CDR3 protein is CASSVGQGLNQPQHF. DNA for the CDR3: TGTGCCAGCAGTGTCGGACAGGGTCTGAATCAGCCCCAGCATTTT. The rearrangement uses TRBV27 and TRBJ1-5, with 8 bases matching TRBD1. The CDR3 totals 15 residues. The germline V gene encodes CDR1 MNHEY and CDR2 SMNVEV (reference sequence). The junction had 7 bases not matched to a gene; V was cut back by 5 bases and J by 4 bases.

This clone was seen more than once but under ten times. The rearrangement joins TRBV30 to TRBJ2-1; tentative D call: TRBD1 (6 bases). The CDR3 is 18 amino acids. Germline values: CDR1 GTSNPN, CDR2 SVGIG (reference sequence). V was cut by 5 bases and J by 7 bases, with 30 bases left in between. CDR3 coding DNA: TGTGCCTGGGCTGTTTGGAATCCCCGCGGACTCCAGGGGAATGAGCAGTTCTTC. This codes for CAWAVWNPRGLQGNEQFF. The variable domain in full, completed from reference TRBV30 and TRBJ2-1, reads SQTIHQWPATLVQPVGSPLSLECTVEGTSNPNLYWYRQAAGRGLQLLFYSVGIGQISSEVPQNLSASRPQDRQFILSSKKLLLSDSGFYLCAWAVWNPRGLQGNEQFFGPGTRLTVL.

The chain carries TRBV14 and TRBJ2-5; 11 bases are shared with TRBD2. Germline V gives CDR1 SGHDN, CDR2 FVKESK. CDR3 length: 18 amino acids. Unmatched junction bases numbered 10, after V lost 0 bases and J lost 4 bases. Here the CDR3 DNA reads TGTGCCAGCAGCCAAGAAAGACTAGCGGGACGGGGGAGAGAGACCCAGTACTTC. Encoded protein: CASSQERLAGRGRETQYF.

As concerns this clone: The junction shows a germline mismatch at one end, possibly a read error. This chain joins TRBV7-9 and TRBJ1-2; TRBD1 matches at 8 bases. The germline gives CDR1 SEHNR, CDR2 FQNEAQ (reference sequence). The CDR3 has 13 residues. The CDR3 DNA reads as TGTTCCAGCAGCTTACCGGACAGGGATGGCTACACCTTC. This gives the protein CSSSLPDRDGYTF.

The chain links TRBV7-2 to TRBJ2-5; D gene ambiguous. The germline V and J ends were trimmed by 5 bases and 0 bases, with 7 bases remaining between them. Germline lookup yields CDR1 SGHTA and CDR2 FQGNSA. The length of the CDR3 is 13 residues. CDR3 amino acids: CASSIGYQETQYF. CDR3 DNA sequence: TGTGCCAGCAGCATCGGGTACCAAGAGACCCAGTACTTC.

The V gene is TRBV18, the J gene TRBJ1-1; 8 bases match TRBD1. Losses at the gene ends were 1 base for V and 1 base for J; bases not matched to a gene: 5. Germline V gives CDR1 KGHSH, CDR2 LQKENI. This CDR3 region has 16 residues. In nucleotides, the CDR3 is TGTGCCAGCTCACCACGAGCAGGACAGGGGAACACTGAAGCTTTCTTT. This sequence encodes CASSPRAGQGNTEAFF. The full variable domain, rest sourced from reference TRBV18 and TRBJ1-1, is NAGVMQNPRHLVRRRGQEARLRCSPMKGHSHVYWYRQLPEEGLKFMVYLQKENIIDESGMPKERFSAEFPKEGPSILRIQQVVRGDSAAYFCASSPRAGQGNTEAFFGQGTRLTVV.

J is TRBJ2-3 and V is TRBV7-2, with 11 bases lining up with TRBD2. CDR3 length equals 15 residues. The junction had 10 bases not matched to a gene; V was cut back by 6 bases and J by 8 bases. The V gene's germline CDR1 is SGHTA and CDR2 FQGNSA. The CDR3 DNA sequence: TGTGCCAGCAGTCTTTCACTAGCGGGAGCGGGTACGCAGTATTTT. Residues: CASSLSLAGAGTQYF.

The V and J genes are TRBV4-3 and TRBJ1-1; maybe TRBD1 (6 bases). Per the germline V gene, CDR1 is LGHNA and CDR2 is YSLEER. The CDR3 has 17 amino acids. Trimming left V 0 bases short and J 4 bases short, with 18 bases between. For the CDR3, the DNA is TGCGCCAGCAGCCAAGAACTGGGGGCGGGAGGTGCCACTGAAGCTTTCTTT. Translating it yields CASSQELGAGGATEAFF.

This clone was detected once. V gene TRBV6-4 combines with J gene TRBJ2-1; 8 bases are a match to TRBD2. V was clipped by 10 bases and J by 8 bases; unmatched bases: 13. This CDR3 comprises 14 residues. Germline V CDR1 and CDR2: MRHNA, SNTAGT. The CDR3 here is CATKDIAGSYEQFF. CDR3 nucleotides: TGTGCCACCAAGGACATAGCGGGAAGCTATGAGCAGTTCTTC.

This clone was found a few times. The chain joins TRBV7-6 to TRBJ1-1; TRBD1 agrees at 7 bases. There are 13 residues in the CDR3. With 4 bases clipped from V and 6 bases from J, the junction kept 5 bases outside the gene matches. CDR1 SGHVS and CDR2 FNYEAQ come from the germline V gene. CDR3 in amino acids: CASSSLTGPEAFF. In DNA, the CDR3 is TGTGCCAGCAGCTCTTTGACAGGGCCTGAAGCTTTCTTT.

The chain couples TRBV7-8 to TRBJ2-1, with 10 bases that match TRBD2. The CDR3 is 15 residues long. From germline, CDR1 is SGHVS and CDR2 FQNEAQ. V gave up 5 bases and J gave up 3 bases; unmatched junction bases: 4. The CDR3 DNA is TGTGCCAGCAGCAAACTAGCGGGGCTCTACAATGAGCAGTTCTTC. Protein product: CASSKLAGLYNEQFF.

This chain connects TRBV19 to TRBJ2-2, with D perhaps matching TRBD1 (6 bases). The CDR3 covers 17 residues. V was trimmed by 6 bases and J by 3 bases, leaving 20 bases between them. Germline V gives CDR1 LNHDA, CDR2 SQIVND (reference sequence). CDR3 nucleotide sequence: TGTGCCAGTAGGACCCTGGGGGCGCGCTCGGACACCGGGGAGCTGTTTTTT. Protein product: CASRTLGARSDTGELFF.

The chain combines TRBV6-6 with TRBJ2-7; a possible D gene is TRBD2 (6 bases). The CDR3 length is 13 residues. Germline CDR1 is MNHNY and CDR2 is SVGAGI (reference sequence). The V end was cut by 7 bases, the J end by 6 bases, with 16 bases between. CDR3 bases: TGTGCCAGCACCACCCCGGGAGAAGTCGAGCAGTACTTC. Translating it yields CASTTPGEVEQYF.

The rearrangement joins TRBV6-5 to TRBJ1-2; 10 nucleotides match TRBD1. The trim removed 5 bases at V and 10 bases at J, leaving 10 bases unmatched. This CDR3 has 14 residues. Germline loops: CDR1 MNHEY, CDR2 SVGAGI. CDR3 in DNA: TGTGCCAGCAGTCAATCCATGACAGGGGGCAACTACACCTTC. Translating gives CASSQSMTGGNYTF.

The rearrangement uses TRBV5-1 and TRBJ2-4, with 7 positions matching TRBD1. Germline V gene lookup returns CDR1 SGHRS and CDR2 YFSETQ. V lost 4 bases to trimming and J lost 1 base; unmatched junction nucleotides: 11. The length of the CDR3 is 17 residues. CDR3 sequence: CASSDRVDEAAKNIQYF. CDR3 in DNA: TGCGCCAGCAGCGACAGGGTGGATGAGGCGGCCAAAAACATTCAGTACTTC.

This clone was detected only once. V gene TRBV6-6 combines with J gene TRBJ2-7, with D possibly TRBD1 on 7 matching bases. Between the trimmed V and J ends, which lost 2 bases and 3 bases, there was a span of 14 bases. Germline V lookup: CDR1 MNHNY, CDR2 SVGAGI (reference sequence). CDR3 length: 15 residues. The CDR3 nucleotides read TGTGCCAGCAGTTACGGGGGGACAGCCTTCTACGAGCAGTACGTC. Residues: CASSYGGTAFYEQYV.

V is TRBV7-9 and J is TRBJ2-6; D ambiguous. Trimming cost V 7 bases and J 0 bases, with 7 bases left between them. Looked up from germline, CDR1 is SEHNR and CDR2 is FQNEAQ (reference sequence). This CDR3 has 14 amino acids. CDR3 sequence reads: CASTSGSGANVLTF. CDR3 DNA: TGTGCCAGCACGTCGGGCTCTGGGGCCAACGTCCTGACTTTC.

This chain connects TRBV4-1 to TRBJ1-2, with 7 bases fitting TRBD1. Trimming at V came to 1 base and at J to 6 bases, leaving 8 bases not matched to a gene. Germline V CDR1 and CDR2: MGHRA, YSYEKL. The CDR3 runs 15 residues. DNA for the CDR3: TGCGCCAGCAGCCAAGGGACAGGCACACCACATGGCTACACCTTC. It translates to CASSQGTGTPHGYTF.

V usage is TRBV5-4 and J usage is TRBJ1-1, with unresolved D. Germline V gene lookup returns CDR1 SGHNT and CDR2 YYREEE (reference sequence). V shed 1 base and J shed 7 bases, with 8 bases lying between them. The CDR3 runs to 12 residues. DNA for the CDR3: TGTGCCAGCAGCTTGCTAGAGAGTGAAGCTTTCTTT. It yields the protein CASSLLESEAFF.

CDR3 loop: CASRPGQGYNEQFF. The CDR3 nucleotides are TGTGCCAGTAGACCGGGACAGGGCTACAATGAGCAGTTCTTC. The rearrangement uses TRBV19 and TRBJ2-1, with 9 bases matching TRBD1. Unmatched junction bases numbered 3, after V lost 6 bases and J lost 3 bases. Germline CDR1 and CDR2: LNHDA and SQIVND (reference sequence). CDR3 length: 14 residues. Supplemented by reference TRBV19 and TRBJ2-1, the full variable domain reads DGGITQSPKYLFRKEGQNVTLSCEQNLNHDAMYWYRQDPGQGLRLIYYSQIVNDFQKGDIAEGYSVSREKKESFPLTVTSAQKNPTAFYLCASRPGQGYNEQFFGPGTRLTVL.

This clone occurred once. The V and J genes are TRBV7-2 and TRBJ2-5; tentatively, D is TRBD1 (5 bases). V gave up 4 bases and J gave up 0 bases, with 12 bases separating them. The CDR3 runs to 15 residues. CDR1 and CDR2 from the germline V gene are SGHTA and FQGNSA. The CDR3 reads CASSWGKGNQETQYF. The CDR3 DNA reads as TGTGCCAGCAGCTGGGGTAAGGGGAACCAAGAGACCCAGTACTTC.